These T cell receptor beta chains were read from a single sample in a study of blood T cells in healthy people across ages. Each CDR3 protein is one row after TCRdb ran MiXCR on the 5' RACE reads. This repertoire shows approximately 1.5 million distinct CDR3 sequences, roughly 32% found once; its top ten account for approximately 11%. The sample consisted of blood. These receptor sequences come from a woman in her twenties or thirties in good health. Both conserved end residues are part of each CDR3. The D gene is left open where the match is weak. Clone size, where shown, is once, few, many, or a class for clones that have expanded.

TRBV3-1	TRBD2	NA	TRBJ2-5	TGTGCCAGCAGCCAAGTAGGAACTAGCGGGCGTGGTGAGCAGTACTTC	CASSQVGTSGRGEQYF
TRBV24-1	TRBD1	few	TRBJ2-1	TGTGCCACCAGTGATCCAGGACAGGGGGCAGGTATGAAGTTCTTC	CATSDPGQGAGMKFF
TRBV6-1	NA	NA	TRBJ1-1	TGTGCCAGCAGCGCGGACTTTTTCAGCAACACTGAAGCTTTCTTT	CASSADFFSNTEAFF
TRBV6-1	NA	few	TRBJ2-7	TGTGCCAGCAGTGATGAAGACCCTGAGGAGGGGCAGTACTTC	CASSDEDPEEGQYF
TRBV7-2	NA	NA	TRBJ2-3	TGTGCCAGCAGGATCTACAGCACAGGTACGCAGTATTTT	CASRIYSTGTQYF
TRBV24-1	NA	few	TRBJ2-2	TGTGCCACCAGTGTAGAGGAGGGCGGGGAGCTGTTTTTT	CATSVEEGGELFF
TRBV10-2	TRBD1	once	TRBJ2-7	TGCGCCAGCAGTGAGCCCAACCAAATCCTACAGGGGACCCACGAGCAGTACTTC	CASSEPNQILQGTHEQYF
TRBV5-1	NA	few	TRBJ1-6	TGCGCCAGCAGCTTGGATACAGTGAAGAGGAATTCACCCCTCCACTTT	CASSLDTVKRNSPLHF
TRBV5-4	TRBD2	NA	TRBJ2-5	TGTGCCAGCAGCTTAGCGGGGGAGGGCCAAGAGACCCAGTACTTC	CASSLAGEGQETQYF
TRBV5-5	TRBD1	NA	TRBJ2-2	TGTGCCAGCAGCCTGGGACAGGCCACCGGGGAGCGGTTTTTT	CASSLGQATGERFF
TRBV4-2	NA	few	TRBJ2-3	TGTGCCAGCAGCCGGGACCGGGCCCAAGATACGCAGTATTTT	CASSRDRAQDTQYF
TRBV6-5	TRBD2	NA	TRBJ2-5	TGTGCCAGCAGTTCAAGGACTAGTCTGGAGAAGACCCAGTACTTC	CASSSRTSLEKTQYF
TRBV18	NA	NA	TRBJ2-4	TGTGCCAGCTCACCGTCAGAGAACATTCAGTACTTC	CASSPSENIQYF